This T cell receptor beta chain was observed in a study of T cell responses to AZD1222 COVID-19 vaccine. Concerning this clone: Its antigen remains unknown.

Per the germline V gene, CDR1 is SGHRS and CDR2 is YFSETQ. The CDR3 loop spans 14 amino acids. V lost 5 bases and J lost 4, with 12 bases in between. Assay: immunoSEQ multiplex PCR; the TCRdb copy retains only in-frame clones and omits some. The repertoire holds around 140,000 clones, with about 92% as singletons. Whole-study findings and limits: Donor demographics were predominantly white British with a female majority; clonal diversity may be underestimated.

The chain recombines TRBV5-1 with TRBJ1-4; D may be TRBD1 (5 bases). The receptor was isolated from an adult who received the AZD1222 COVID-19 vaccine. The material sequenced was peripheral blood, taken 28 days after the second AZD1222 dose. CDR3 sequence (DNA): TGCGCCAGCAGGCCGGGACTAGATAATGAAAAACTGTTTTTT. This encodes CASRPGLDNEKLFF.